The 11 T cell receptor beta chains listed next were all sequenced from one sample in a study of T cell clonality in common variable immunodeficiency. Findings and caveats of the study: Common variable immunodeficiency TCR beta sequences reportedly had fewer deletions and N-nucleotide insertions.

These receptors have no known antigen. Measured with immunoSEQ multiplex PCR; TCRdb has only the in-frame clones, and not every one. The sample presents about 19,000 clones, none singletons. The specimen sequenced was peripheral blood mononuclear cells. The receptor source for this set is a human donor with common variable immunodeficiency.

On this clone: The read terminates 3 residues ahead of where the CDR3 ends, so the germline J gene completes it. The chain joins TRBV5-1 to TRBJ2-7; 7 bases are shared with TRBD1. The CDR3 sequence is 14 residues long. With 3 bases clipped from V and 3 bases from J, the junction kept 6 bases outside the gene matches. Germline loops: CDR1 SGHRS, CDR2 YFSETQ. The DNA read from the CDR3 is TGCGCCAGCAGCTGGGGACAGACCAACTACGAG. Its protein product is CASSWGQTNYE. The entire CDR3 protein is CASSWGQTNYEQYF.

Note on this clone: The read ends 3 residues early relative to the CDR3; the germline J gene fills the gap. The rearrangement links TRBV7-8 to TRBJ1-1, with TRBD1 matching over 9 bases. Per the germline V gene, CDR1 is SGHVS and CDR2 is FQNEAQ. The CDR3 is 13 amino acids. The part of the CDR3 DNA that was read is TGTGCCAGCAGCCGAACAGGGGGCAGGGAG. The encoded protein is CASSRTGGRE. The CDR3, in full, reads CASSRTGGREAFF.

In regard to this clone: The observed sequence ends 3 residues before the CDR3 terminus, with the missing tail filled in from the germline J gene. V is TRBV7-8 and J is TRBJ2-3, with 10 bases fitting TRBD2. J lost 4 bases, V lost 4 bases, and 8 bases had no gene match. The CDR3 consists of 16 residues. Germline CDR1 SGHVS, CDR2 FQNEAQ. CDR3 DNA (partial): TGTGCCAGCAGCTGGCCAGGAGCGGGGGGGCCAGATACG. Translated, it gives CASSWPGAGGPDT. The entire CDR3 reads CASSWPGAGGPDTQYF.

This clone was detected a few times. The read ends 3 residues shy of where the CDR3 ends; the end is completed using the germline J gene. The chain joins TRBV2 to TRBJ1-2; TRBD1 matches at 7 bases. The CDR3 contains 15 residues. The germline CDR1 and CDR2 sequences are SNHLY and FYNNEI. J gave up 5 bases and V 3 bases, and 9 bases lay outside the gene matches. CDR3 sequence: CASSDEGRGKYGYTF. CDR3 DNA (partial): TGTGCCAGCAGTGATGAGGGCAGGGGGAAATATGGC.

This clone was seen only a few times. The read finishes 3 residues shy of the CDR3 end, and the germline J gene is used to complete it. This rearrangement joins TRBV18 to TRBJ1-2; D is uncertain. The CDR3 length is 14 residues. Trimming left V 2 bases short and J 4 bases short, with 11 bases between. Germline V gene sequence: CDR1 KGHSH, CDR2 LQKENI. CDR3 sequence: CASSPGIGLYGYTF. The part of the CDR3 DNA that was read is TGTGCCAGCTCACCAGGTATAGGGCTCTATGGC.

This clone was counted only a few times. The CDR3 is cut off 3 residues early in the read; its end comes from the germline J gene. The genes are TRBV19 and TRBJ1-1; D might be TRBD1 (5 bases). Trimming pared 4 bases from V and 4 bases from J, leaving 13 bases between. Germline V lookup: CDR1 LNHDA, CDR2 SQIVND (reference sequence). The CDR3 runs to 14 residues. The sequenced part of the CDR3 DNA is TGTGCCAGTAGTAATACGGGGGGAGTCACTGAA. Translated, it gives CASSNTGGVTE. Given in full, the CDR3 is CASSNTGGVTEAFF.

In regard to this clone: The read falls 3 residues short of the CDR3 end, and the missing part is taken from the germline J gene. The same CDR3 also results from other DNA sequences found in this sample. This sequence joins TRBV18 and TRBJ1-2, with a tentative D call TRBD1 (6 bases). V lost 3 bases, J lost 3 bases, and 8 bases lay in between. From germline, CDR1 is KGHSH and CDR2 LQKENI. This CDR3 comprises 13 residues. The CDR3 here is CASSPGQDYGYTF. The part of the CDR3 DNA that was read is TGTGCCAGCTCACCGGGACAAGACTATGGC.

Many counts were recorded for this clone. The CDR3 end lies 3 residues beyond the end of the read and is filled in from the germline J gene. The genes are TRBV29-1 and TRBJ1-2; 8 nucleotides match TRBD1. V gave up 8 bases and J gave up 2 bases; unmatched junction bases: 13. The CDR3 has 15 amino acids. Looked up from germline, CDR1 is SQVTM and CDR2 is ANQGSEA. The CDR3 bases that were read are TGCAGCCCAGACGATTGGACAGGGTGGAACTATGGC. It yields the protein CSPDDWTGWNYG. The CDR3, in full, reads CSPDDWTGWNYGYTF.

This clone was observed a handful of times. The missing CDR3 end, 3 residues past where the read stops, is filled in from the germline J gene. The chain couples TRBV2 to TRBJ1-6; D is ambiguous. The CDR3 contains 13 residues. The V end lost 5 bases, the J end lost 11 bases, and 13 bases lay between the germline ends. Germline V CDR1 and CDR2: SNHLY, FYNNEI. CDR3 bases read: TGTGCCAGCAGTCTCGGCAGGAGTCCACCC. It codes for CASSLGRSPP. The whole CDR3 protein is CASSLGRSPPLHF.

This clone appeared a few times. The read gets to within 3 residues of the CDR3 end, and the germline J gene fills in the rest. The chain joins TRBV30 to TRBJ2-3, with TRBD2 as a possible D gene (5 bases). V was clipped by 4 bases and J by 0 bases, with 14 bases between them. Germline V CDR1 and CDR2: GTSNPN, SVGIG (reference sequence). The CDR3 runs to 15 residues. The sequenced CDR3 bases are TGTGCCTGGATTAGCGAGTGGCCTAGCACAGATACG. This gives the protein CAWISEWPSTDT. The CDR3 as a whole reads CAWISEWPSTDTQYF.

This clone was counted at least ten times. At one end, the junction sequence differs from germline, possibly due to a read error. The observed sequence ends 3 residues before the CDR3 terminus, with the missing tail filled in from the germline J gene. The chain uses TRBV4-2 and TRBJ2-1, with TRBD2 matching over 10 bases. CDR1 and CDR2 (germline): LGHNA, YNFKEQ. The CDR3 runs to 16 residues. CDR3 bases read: TGCGCCAGCAGCCAAACATGGACTAGCGGCTACAATGAG. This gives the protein CASSQTWTSGYNE. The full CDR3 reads CASSQTWTSGYNEQFF.